This TCR beta chain was recorded in a study of blood T cell repertoires in COVID-19. Study as a whole: There were acute and convalescent COVID-19 samples, and they came from the United States, Italy and Spain. T cells, B-cell-depleted T cells, or PBMCs provided the cDNA or gDNA that served as material.

TCRdb's table, derived via immunoSEQ multiplex PCR, lists solely in-frame clones and lacks some. The profile shows a few hundred thousand clones, 70% to 85% of them singletons. A Seattle source enrolled patients during active infection and followed them longitudinally. The CDR3 totals 17 residues. The trim removed 0 bases at V and 9 bases at J, leaving 13 bases unmatched. From germline, CDR1 is MGHRA and CDR2 YSYEKL. The sequencing sample was made of peripheral blood. V gene TRBV4-1 combines with J gene TRBJ2-1; 8 bases map to TRBD2. This TCR was sampled from a human donor with COVID-19, enrolled during active disease. The donor label of this sample is uncertain. CDR3: CASSQDYDGRASGEQFF. The CDR3 DNA sequence: TGCGCCAGCAGCCAAGATTACGACGGGAGGGCATCGGGTGAGCAGTTCTTC.